This entry is about one T cell receptor beta chain. Measured with immunoSEQ multiplex PCR; TCRdb has only the in-frame clones, and not every one. The table lists around 180,000 clones, around nine tenths of them singletons. V gave up 6 bases and J gave up 6 bases; unmatched junction bases: 6. Germline V gene lookup returns CDR1 MNHEY and CDR2 SMNVEV (reference sequence). CDR3 length: 14 amino acids. The sample originates from a study of control samples from healthy donors and cancer patients. The sample taken for sequencing was blood. The clonotype was recovered from a woman under 40 in good health. The rearrangement uses TRBV27 and TRBJ1-4, with TRBD1 identical over 8 bases. In DNA form, the CDR3 reads TGTGCCAGCAGAGGAGGGACAGGTTATGAAAAACTGTTTTTT. Translated: CASRGGTGYEKLFF.